This TCR beta chain was identified during a study of cytomegalovirus exposure and HLA in healthy donors. Findings and caveats of the study: Common viral pathogens seemed to be connected with several of the most significant clusters, according to a later analysis. Productive rates of about 87% or about 30% were seen for most TCR beta V segments in an earlier analysis.

Researchers ran the PCR with 60 Vbeta and 13 Jbeta primers. TCRdb's table, derived via immunoSEQ multiplex PCR, lists solely in-frame clones and lacks some. Of 150,000 to 200,000 clones listed, about four fifths are singletons. Per germline, CDR1 SNHLY and CDR2 FYNNEI. This CDR3 region has 13 residues. About this clone itself: Its antigen is still unknown.

The rearrangement links TRBV2 to TRBJ2-5, with 9 bases lining up with TRBD1. The DNA matches TRBJ2-7 better at its end, which makes the J call doubtful. The TCR was taken from a woman between 18 and 30 years old in good health and CMV-seropositive. The source material was PBMCs. The CDR3 nucleotides read TGTGCCAGCTGCAGACAGGGGGCCTACGAGCAGTACTTC. It specifies CASCRQGAYEQYF.